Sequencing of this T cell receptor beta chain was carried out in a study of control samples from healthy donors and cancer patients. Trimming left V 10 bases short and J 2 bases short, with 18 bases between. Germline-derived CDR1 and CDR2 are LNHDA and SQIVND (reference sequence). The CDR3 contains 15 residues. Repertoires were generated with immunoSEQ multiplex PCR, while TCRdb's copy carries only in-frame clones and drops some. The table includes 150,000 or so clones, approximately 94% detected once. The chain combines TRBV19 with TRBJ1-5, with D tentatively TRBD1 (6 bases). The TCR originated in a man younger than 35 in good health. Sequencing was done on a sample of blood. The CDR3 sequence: CATKDRGRGNQPQHF. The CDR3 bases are TGTGCCACCAAAGATCGGGGGCGCGGCAATCAGCCCCAGCATTTT.